The subject of this entry is one T cell receptor (beta chain). Its antigen is as yet unknown. This specimen comes from a study of shared clonotypes between healthy human individuals. Study-wide background: Per donor, three plates held CD4 naive cells, three held CD4 memory, two held CD8 naive and one held CD8 memory. Study outcomes and limitations: In general, naive subsets displayed greater estimated richness than memory subsets did. Tissues were not sampled, only blood, and their repertoires likely differ.

The naive CD8 subset, CD45RO-negative cells positively selected for CCR7, excluded terminally differentiated effector memory CD45RA+ cells. Those who donated were healthy HIV-negative adults, with no recent acute infections or vaccinations reported. Assay used: immunoSEQ multiplex PCR; TCRdb lists only in-frame clones, some missing. Here the sample spans 2 million to 2.5 million clones, under 95% being singletons. Trimming cost V 0 bases and J 3 bases; bases outside gene matches: 4. The CDR3 is 16 amino acids. The germline CDR1 and CDR2 sequences are MNHEY and SMNVEV (reference sequence). This receptor was taken from a man aged 18 to 29 in good health. Some clones in this sample may be carry-over from other donors' samples. The sequencing input was naive CD8+ T cells from PBMCs. The chain uses TRBV27 and TRBJ2-7; 11 bases map to TRBD1. The CDR3 DNA is TGTGCCAGCAGTTTATCCGCCGGGACAGGGGGCTACGAGCAGTACTTC. It translates to CASSLSAGTGGYEQYF.